The 19 T cell receptor beta chains reported below all come from one sample, sequenced in a study of blood T cells in healthy people across ages. Together with a sample-barcoded 5' primer, a J-beta primer mix was included in a second PCR lasting about 6 to 11 cycles. TCRdb passed the 5' RACE reads through MiXCR, listing each CDR3 protein once. This sample has 380,000 or so distinct CDR3 sequences; 52% occur once, and the top ten carry approximately 51%. The sequencing input was blood. These receptors all stem from a man between 60 and 75 years old in good health.

The V call is TRBV29-1, the J call TRBJ2-1; 7 bases align to TRBD1. The V segment lost 3 bases and the J segment 13 bases; nucleotides outside the gene matches: 9. Germline V gives CDR1 SQVTM, CDR2 ANQGSEA. The CDR3 totals 12 residues. This chain's CDR3 is CSVDLDRAGQFF. CDR3 in DNA: TGCAGCGTTGACCTCGACAGGGCCGGTCAGTTCTTC.

The chain couples TRBV29-1 to TRBJ2-1, with 9 bases aligning to TRBD1. The germline CDR1 and CDR2 sequences are SQVTM and ANQGSEA. CDR3 length: 14 residues. Unmatched junction bases numbered 8, after V lost 6 bases and J lost 5 bases. CDR3 sequence reads: CSVAGQGNNNEQFF. CDR3 bases: TGCAGCGTCGCAGGACAGGGGAACAACAATGAGCAGTTCTTC.

V is TRBV7-9 and J is TRBJ1-4; 10 nucleotides agree with TRBD1. CDR3 length equals 15 residues. Trimming removed 5 bases from V and 8 bases from J; junction bases left unmatched: 8. Per the germline V gene, CDR1 is SEHNR and CDR2 is FQNEAQ (reference sequence). DNA of the CDR3: TGTGCCAGCAGCGAGCCGGGACAGGGGAGGGAAAAACTGTTTTTT. Translated: CASSEPGQGREKLFF.

The V and J genes are TRBV20-1 and TRBJ1-2; no definite D call. The CDR3 loop spans 11 amino acids. Trimming removed 3 bases at V and 6 bases at J, with 8 bases between. CDR1 is DFQATT, CDR2 SNEGSKA, per germline (reference sequence). The chain's CDR3 is CSASLGDGYTF. For the CDR3, the DNA is TGCAGTGCTAGTCTTGGAGATGGCTACACCTTC.

The rearrangement joins TRBV5-1 to TRBJ2-3, with a tentative D call TRBD2 (5 bases). CDR1 is SGHRS, CDR2 YFSETQ, per germline. Trimming shortened V by 4 bases and J by 2 bases, and 17 bases separated the two germline ends. The CDR3 runs 16 residues. The CDR3 here is CASSLQMARDTDTQYF. The CDR3 region has the DNA TGCGCCAGCAGCCTACAGATGGCGAGGGACACAGATACGCAGTATTTT.

The chain links TRBV12-3 or TRBV12-4 to TRBJ2-7, with D possibly matching TRBD2 (6 bases). V lost 11 bases to trimming and J lost 2 bases, with 7 bases between them. This CDR3 is built from 10 residues. The CDR3 reads CACGTYEQYF. In DNA form, the CDR3 reads TGTGCCTGCGGGACCTACGAGCAGTACTTC.

V usage is TRBV2 and J usage is TRBJ1-2; no firm D call. From germline, CDR1 is SNHLY and CDR2 FYNNEI. Trimming removed 4 bases from V and 5 bases from J, with 14 bases in between. The CDR3 sequence is 14 residues long. Here the CDR3 DNA reads TGTGCCAGCAGTGGTGTTCGGGTTAGGTATGGCTACACCTTC. Its protein is CASSGVRVRYGYTF.

This clonotype turned up a few times. This rearrangement joins TRBV5-1 to TRBJ2-3; no reliable D call. V lost 3 bases to trimming and J lost 2 bases, with 4 bases between them. Germline CDR1 SGHRS, CDR2 YFSETQ. The CDR3 loop spans 12 amino acids. The CDR3 DNA is TGCGCCAGCAGCTGGGACACAGATACGCAGTATTTT. This encodes CASSWDTDTQYF.

The gene calls are TRBV7-9 and TRBJ2-2; 7 bases fit TRBD1. The CDR3 spans 16 residues. The V gene's germline CDR1 is SEHNR and CDR2 FQNEAQ (reference sequence). Trimming took 5 bases from V and 8 from J; bases not matched to a gene: 14. DNA of the CDR3: TGTGCCAGCAGCCATAGGACAGGACCATTGAGGGGGGAGCTGTTTTTT. Translation: CASSHRTGPLRGELFF.

This clonotype was detected only a few times. The chain joins TRBV6-5 to TRBJ1-6; TRBD1 agrees at 9 bases. The CDR3 sequence is 16 residues long. CDR1 is MNHEY and CDR2 is SVGAGI in the germline V gene. After removal of 5 bases from V and 9 bases from J, the junction contained 11 bases not matched to a gene. The CDR3 loop reads CASSQSMGQGGSPLHF. The CDR3 DNA follows: TGTGCCAGCAGTCAATCAATGGGACAGGGTGGTTCACCCCTCCACTTT.

This clonotype was recorded a few times. The chain has TRBV5-6 and TRBJ1-1, with D perhaps matching TRBD1 (5 bases). CDR1 and CDR2 (germline): SGHDT, YYEEEE. This CDR3 is built from 17 residues. V lost 1 base and J 4 bases, leaving 20 bases between the germline ends. The CDR3 DNA reads TGTGCCAGCAGCTTGTTTAATGGAGTCAGGGTCGGCACTGAAGCTTTCTTT. Translation: CASSLFNGVRVGTEAFF.

This clonotype was seen only once. A read error may produce the germline difference seen at one junction end. The chain has TRBV29-1 and TRBJ2-1, with D perhaps assigned TRBD1 or TRBD2 (5 bases each). Germline CDR1 reads SQVTM; CDR2 reads ANQGSEA. CDR3 length: 15 residues. CDR3 sequence reads: CSVFRGASSYNKQFF. The CDR3 DNA sequence: TGCAGCGTCTTCCGAGGGGCCTCCTCCTACAATAAGCAGTTCTTC.

The rearrangement links TRBV7-2 to TRBJ2-2; 7 bases agree with TRBD1. The J segment lost 1 base and the V segment lost 5 bases, leaving 4 bases of the junction unmatched. CDR1 and CDR2 from the germline V gene are SGHTA and FQGNSA. CDR3 length: 15 residues. The CDR3 loop reads CASSTTGRNTGELFF. In DNA form, the CDR3 reads TGTGCCAGCAGCACGACAGGGAGGAACACCGGGGAGCTGTTTTTT.

The chain is built from TRBV3-1 and TRBJ2-1, with D perhaps TRBD1 or TRBD2 (5 bases each). Deletions cut 7 bases from V and 5 bases from J, with 21 bases between. Per the germline V gene, CDR1 is LGHDT and CDR2 is YNNKEL (reference sequence). This CDR3 contains 16 residues. The CDR3 DNA is TGTGCCAGCAACCGGAGAGGCCCGGGACCTAACAATGAGCAGTTCTTC. As protein: CASNRRGPGPNNEQFF.

The chain couples TRBV12-3 or TRBV12-4 to TRBJ2-1; perhaps D is TRBD1 or TRBD2 (5 bases each). The CDR3 sequence is 13 residues long. V was trimmed by 3 bases and J by 7 bases, leaving 10 bases between them. The CDR3 DNA reads as TGTGCCAGCAGTTTCGGGGCGCGGAATGAGCAGTTCTTC. Encoded protein: CASSFGARNEQFF.

The chain uses TRBV29-1 and TRBJ2-4; D is undetermined. V lost 5 bases and J 0 bases, leaving 11 bases between the germline ends. The CDR3 has 14 residues. CDR1 SQVTM and CDR2 ANQGSEA come from the germline V gene. CDR3 coding DNA: TGCAGCGTTACAGATCAATTAGCCAAAAACATTCAGTACTTC. Protein sequence: CSVTDQLAKNIQYF.

The CDR3 coding sequence is TGTGCCAGCAGTTATGAACTAGCGGGAGGGTCCCGCTCCAAAAACATTCAGTACTTC. The encoded protein is CASSYELAGGSRSKNIQYF. The chain uses TRBV6-2 or TRBV6-3 and TRBJ2-4; TRBD2 matches 13 bases. The CDR3 runs 19 residues. Trimming at V came to 3 bases and at J to 2 bases, leaving 10 bases not matched to a gene. Germline V gene data show CDR1 as MNHEY and CDR2 as SVGEGT.

The chain is built from TRBV20-1 and TRBJ2-7, with 11 bases aligning to TRBD1. J was trimmed by 2 bases and V by 4 bases; bases with no gene match: 4. The CDR3 runs to 14 residues. The germline gives CDR1 DFQATT, CDR2 SNEGSKA (reference sequence). The CDR3: CSAKGQGGTYEQYF. DNA for the CDR3: TGCAGTGCTAAGGGACAGGGGGGAACCTACGAGCAGTACTTC.

The chain combines TRBV7-2 with TRBJ2-3; TRBD2 matches at 8 bases. This CDR3 spans 16 amino acids. V dropped 2 bases and J dropped 8; count of bases not matched to a gene: 12. CDR1 is SGHTA and CDR2 is FQGNSA in the germline V gene. The CDR3 bases are TGTGCCAGCAGCTTAAGGGGGACTAGACCATTGAGTACGCAGTATTTT. Translation: CASSLRGTRPLSTQYF. The full variable domain, with the rest looked up from reference TRBV7-2 and TRBJ2-3, is GAGVSQSPSNKVTEKGKDVELRCDPISGHTALYWYRQSLGQGLEFLIYFQGNSAPDKSGLPSDRFSAERTGGSVSTLTIQRTQQEDSAVYLCASSLRGTRPLSTQYFGPGTRLTVL.